Reported below is one T cell receptor (beta chain). This clone was recorded once. The target of this receptor is not known. Base qualities are not provided; no much larger clone lies one nucleotide away. This entry is derived from a study of OX40 agonist ivuxolimab in advanced cancers. As for the study more broadly: The costimulatory receptor OX40 (CD134) was targeted by ivuxolimab, a fully human IgG2 agonistic monoclonal antibody. Intravenous ivuxolimab was administered to patients every 2 weeks at six dose levels: 0.01, 0.1, 0.3, 1.5, 3 and 10 mg/kg. Of the approximately 50 dose-escalation patients, hepatocellular carcinoma was present in roughly 19, melanoma in approximately 15, renal cell carcinoma in 9 and head and neck cancer in 9. In the dose-escalation cohort, around 80% of patients were male, and the mean age was 60 years with a range of about 23 to 79. Prior anti-PD-1, anti-PD-L1 or anti-CTLA-4 therapy was permitted, and 40% to 50% of dose-escalation patients had received checkpoint inhibitors. Partial responses occurred in three dose-escalation patients: two with cutaneous melanoma and one with hepatocellular carcinoma. Peripheral TCRbeta sequencing was intended to test whether TCR sequence diversity was altered and clonal T-cell expansion was caused by ivuxolimab. The paper covers the monotherapy dose-escalation part of the phase I ivuxolimab trial, which included N ≈ 50 patients.

Patients with autoimmune disease history or receiving systemic immunosuppression were excluded from the trial. In every dose cohort, peripheral blood was drawn for TCR sequencing at baseline, cycle 4 day 1, and cycle 7 day 1. The samples were drawn from a first-in-human, open-label, multicenter phase I dose-escalation trial of ivuxolimab. Adults with locally advanced or metastatic melanoma, renal cell carcinoma, hepatocellular carcinoma or head and neck squamous cell carcinoma were enrolled in the trial. CD4+ and CD8+ T cells were sorted separately from peripheral blood before TCR sequencing. Genomic DNA was isolated from the sorted cells so that the TCRbeta CDR3 region could be sequenced. The immunoSEQ Assay was used to sequence the TCRbeta CDR3 regions. TCRdb took over this immuneACCESS table, retaining in-frame rearrangements with V and J assigned. Such tables are incomplete; in checked studies, under half of the missing clones stem from an unresolved V gene, and the remainder is unexplained. The table for this sample lists some 87,000 clones; about 90% of them were counted only once. 1.5% to 2% of the sample belongs to the ten largest clones.

What the research found in general, with its limitations: At doses of 0.1 to 3.0 mg/kg, clonal expansion of both CD4+ and CD8+ blood T cells was observed from baseline to week 6. After ivuxolimab, more expanded clones were found on average in CD8+ T cells than in CD4+ T cells. Partial responders in the 0.1-3.0 mg/kg groups had among the lowest normalized peripheral clonal expansion, especially among CD8+ T cells. The antigen specificity of the peripheral T cells that underwent clonal expansion was not determined. Low levels of normalized T-cell clonal expansion were also shown by some nonresponding patients.

The CDR3, from cysteine to phenylalanine, totals 16 residues. The entry retains the CDR3 DNA only, 48 bases that are in frame from base 1. V gives up 2 bases and J gives up 6 bases, and the segment between their germline ends measures 17 bases. CDR1 and CDR2, looked up from the germline V gene (reference sequence), are SEHNR and FQNEAQ. The V gene is TRBV7-9 and the J gene is TRBJ2-1; a tentative D call is TRBD1 (6 bases match). Material: CD4+ or CD8+ T cells sorted from blood, obtained in a trial of the OX40 agonist ivuxolimab. The TCR originated in an adult with an advanced solid tumor such as melanoma, head and neck, liver or kidney cancer. CDR3 loop: CASSLTANRAANEQFF. The DNA sequence follows: TGTGCCAGCAGCTTAACGGCAAACAGGGCGGCCAATGAGCAGTTCTTC.